Shown below are 28 T cell receptor beta chains from a single sample sequenced in a study of blood T cell repertoires in COVID-19. Libraries were prepared by immunoSEQ multiplex PCR; TCRdb keeps only in-frame clonotypes and omits some of them. Of 250,000 to 300,000 clones in the sample, around 78% are singletons; the top ten hold 3.5% to 5.5%. What was sequenced was peripheral blood. Receptors were obtained from a man in his fifties or sixties who had recovered from COVID-19.

The chain is built from TRBV10-1 and TRBJ2-7, with 7 bases identical to TRBD2. V dropped 7 bases and J dropped 7; count of bases not matched to a gene: 19. Germline V gene lookup returns CDR1 WNHNN and CDR2 SYGVQD (reference sequence). This CDR3 has 16 amino acids. This CDR3 reads CASNSQRGTLFGEQYF. CDR3 coding DNA: TGCGCCAGCAACTCACAGCGGGGCACCCTTTTTGGAGAGCAGTACTTC.

This clone was found a few times. J is TRBJ2-7 and V is TRBV5-8, with a possible D match to TRBD1 (5 bases). There are 15 residues in the CDR3. Trimming removed 6 bases from V and 0 bases from J, with 16 bases in between. Germline V gene data show CDR1 as SGHTS and CDR2 as YDEGEE. This chain's CDR3 is CASTNRQPFSYEQYF. The DNA for the CDR3 is TGTGCCAGCACCAACAGACAGCCCTTCTCCTACGAGCAGTACTTC.

V is TRBV10-3 and J is TRBJ2-7; 10 nucleotides match TRBD1. Germline CDR1 reads ENHRY; CDR2 reads SYGVKD. V shed 5 bases and J 2 bases; nucleotides not matched to a gene: 3. The CDR3 spans 14 residues. CDR3 region: CAISSDRGPYEQYF. CDR3 sequence (DNA): TGTGCCATCAGTTCTGACAGGGGGCCCTACGAGCAGTACTTC.

V is TRBV10-3 and J is TRBJ2-7; 10 bases line up with TRBD1. This CDR3 has 14 amino acids. The J segment lost 3 bases and the V segment lost 6 bases, leaving 5 bases of the junction unmatched. The germline CDR1 and CDR2 sequences are ENHRY and SYGVKD. The CDR3 sequence: CAIRQDRGLYEQYF. For the CDR3, the DNA is TGTGCCATCAGACAAGACAGGGGGCTCTACGAGCAGTACTTC.

This clone turned up a few times. Here the CDR3 reads CASSLTGGSTDTQYF. The CDR3 nucleotides read TGTGCCAGCAGCTTAACTGGGGGCAGCACAGATACGCAGTATTTT. The gene calls are TRBV5-4 and TRBJ2-3, with D possibly TRBD1 on 6 matching bases. The CDR3 contains 15 residues. Germline CDR1 is SGHNT and CDR2 is YYREEE (reference sequence). The V end lost 2 bases, the J end lost 0 bases, and 10 bases lay between the germline ends.

The chain links TRBV3-1 (or the pseudogene TRBV3-2) to TRBJ2-7; 16 nucleotides line up with TRBD2. In germline, CDR1 is LGHDT, CDR2 YNNKEL (reference sequence). V lost 0 bases and J lost 7; bases outside the gene matches: 9. The CDR3 totals 18 residues. The CDR3 nucleotides are TGTGCCAGCAGCCAAGATTCGGGACTAGCGGGGGGGCAAGGGGAGCAGTACTTC. Translating it yields CASSQDSGLAGGQGEQYF.

CDR3 sequence reads: CATSRARRDNQPQHF. The CDR3 nucleotides read TGTGCCACCAGCAGAGCACGCAGGGATAATCAGCCCCAGCATTTT. This chain uses TRBV15 with TRBJ1-5; TRBD1 might be the D (5 bases). Germline values: CDR1 LNHNV, CDR2 YYDKDF (reference sequence). This CDR3 is 15 amino acids long. V lost 1 base, J lost 4 bases, and 11 bases lay in between.

The V gene is TRBV5-4, the J gene TRBJ2-2, with D possibly TRBD2 on 7 matching bases. The CDR3 consists of 17 residues. Trimming removed 2 bases from V and 3 bases from J, with 17 bases in between. Germline CDR1 SGHNT, CDR2 YYREEE (reference sequence). The CDR3 reads CASSLGGAGEHTGELFF. The CDR3, as DNA: TGTGCCAGCAGCTTAGGGGGTGCGGGAGAACACACCGGGGAGCTGTTTTTT.

This chain uses TRBV3-1 (or the pseudogene TRBV3-2) with TRBJ2-2; 8 bases agree with TRBD2. V was pared by 1 base and J by 1 base, with 5 bases of the junction left unmatched. The CDR3 runs 17 residues. Germline values: CDR1 LGHDT, CDR2 YNNKEL (reference sequence). The CDR3 reads CASSQVVLAGNTGELFF. The CDR3, as DNA: TGTGCCAGCAGCCAAGTGGTTCTAGCGGGGAACACCGGGGAGCTGTTTTTT.

The chain joins TRBV30 to TRBJ2-7; D is unresolved. Germline lookup yields CDR1 GTSNPN and CDR2 SVGIG (reference sequence). Trimming took off 4 bases at V and 6 bases at J, with 16 bases between the two ends. There are 13 residues in the CDR3. CDR3 nucleotides: TGTGCCTGGAACGCTGAGGATCTCGGCGAGCAGTACTTC. Translating gives CAWNAEDLGEQYF.

This clone has just one count. The rearrangement links TRBV4-1 to TRBJ2-4; 15 bases are shared with TRBD2. The V gene's germline CDR1 is MGHRA and CDR2 YSYEKL. The CDR3 has 17 amino acids. V trimming: 1 base; J trimming: 8 bases; junction bases outside the gene matches: 6. This chain's CDR3 is CASSQGGLAGGPHIQYF. As DNA, the CDR3 is TGCGCCAGCAGCCAAGGAGGACTAGCGGGGGGGCCACACATTCAGTACTTC.

This chain joins TRBV29-1 and TRBJ1-1; 11 bases fit TRBD1. CDR3 length equals 15 residues. V lost 4 bases, J lost 4 bases, and 8 bases stayed unmatched. Germline V gene lookup returns CDR1 SQVTM and CDR2 ANQGSEA. The CDR3 protein is CSVAGTGGFGTEAFF. CDR3 sequence (DNA): TGCAGCGTTGCCGGGACAGGGGGGTTTGGCACTGAAGCTTTCTTT. The variable domain in full, completed from reference TRBV29-1 and TRBJ1-1, reads SAVISQKPSRDICQRGTSLTIQCQVDSQVTMMFWYRQQPGQSLTLIATANQGSEATYESGFVIDKFPISRPNLTFSTLTVSNMSPEDSSIYLCSVAGTGGFGTEAFFGQGTRLTVV.

The rearrangement joins TRBV19 to TRBJ2-1; D is perhaps TRBD2 (6 bases). V was cut by 1 base and J by 10 bases, with 11 bases left in between. CDR3 length equals 13 residues. CDR1 LNHDA and CDR2 SQIVND come from the germline V gene (reference sequence). The DNA of the CDR3 is TGTGCCAGTAGTATAGTTCCACGGGGGGAGCAGTTCTTC. Translating gives CASSIVPRGEQFF. Full variable domain (outside the CDR3, taken from reference TRBV19 and TRBJ2-1): DGGITQSPKYLFRKEGQNVTLSCEQNLNHDAMYWYRQDPGQGLRLIYYSQIVNDFQKGDIAEGYSVSREKKESFPLTVTSAQKNPTAFYLCASSIVPRGEQFFGPGTRLTVL.

CDR3 bases: TGTGCCAGCATCCCAAGGGGGACGGTCACTGAAGCTTTCTTT. It specifies CASIPRGTVTEAFF. The rearrangement uses TRBV6-5 and TRBJ1-1; tentative D call: TRBD1 (6 bases). Germline assignment: CDR1 MNHEY and CDR2 SVGAGI. The CDR3 is made up of 14 amino acids. With 7 bases removed from V and 4 bases from J, the gap between germline ends came to 16 bases.

This clone came up a few times. This chain uses TRBV5-1 with TRBJ2-5, with D possibly matching TRBD2 (6 bases). The germline CDR1 and CDR2 sequences are SGHRS and YFSETQ. V was pared by 0 bases and J by 3 bases, with 12 bases between. The CDR3 has 15 residues. The CDR3 loop is CASSLAGRTEETQYF. CDR3 DNA sequence: TGCGCCAGCAGCTTGGCAGGGAGGACGGAAGAGACCCAGTACTTC.

The chain uses TRBV5-4 and TRBJ2-2, with 14 bases that match TRBD2. CDR1 and CDR2 (germline): SGHNT, YYREEE (reference sequence). V lost 3 bases to trimming and J lost 6 bases; unmatched junction nucleotides: 4. The CDR3 is made up of 16 amino acids. In DNA form, the CDR3 reads TGTGCCAGCAGCTCTAGGACTAGCGGGGGGTCCGGGGAGCTGTTTTTT. Translation gives CASSSRTSGGSGELFF.

The genes are TRBV5-1 and TRBJ2-1; TRBD1 agrees at 11 bases. V was clipped by 2 bases and J by 3 bases; unmatched bases: 4. The germline V gene has CDR1 SGHRS and CDR2 YFSETQ. This CDR3 is 16 amino acids long. CDR3 DNA: TGCGCCAGCAGCTTAAGTGGGACAGGGGGCTACAATGAGCAGTTCTTC. As protein: CASSLSGTGGYNEQFF. Full variable domain (outside the CDR3, taken from reference TRBV5-1 and TRBJ2-1): KAGVTQTPRYLIKTRGQQVTLSCSPISGHRSVSWYQQTPGQGLQFLFEYFSETQRNKGNFPGRFSGRQFSNSRSEMNVSTLELGDSALYLCASSLSGTGGYNEQFFGPGTRLTVL.

This clone was recorded only once. The rearrangement links TRBV5-5 to TRBJ1-5, with D possibly matching TRBD1 (6 bases). The germline V and J ends were trimmed by 1 base and 6 bases, with 14 bases remaining between them. The CDR3 totals 15 residues. CDR1 and CDR2 (germline): SGHKS, YYEKEE (reference sequence). The CDR3 region has the DNA TGTGCCAGCAGCTTGTCTCAGGGGTATCGTCAGCCCCAGCATTTT. Translated: CASSLSQGYRQPQHF. The variable domain in full, completed from reference TRBV5-5 and TRBJ1-5, reads DAGVTQSPTHLIKTRGQQVTLRCSPISGHKSVSWYQQVLGQGPQFIFQYYEKEERGRGNFPDRFSARQFPNYSSELNVNALLLGDSALYLCASSLSQGYRQPQHFGDGTRLSIL.

This chain joins TRBV21-1 and TRBJ2-5; the DNA was not compared with TRBD2, the D call given in the table. TRBV21-1 is a pseudogene locus. This CDR3 comprises 22 residues. The DNA for the CDR3 is TGTGCCAGCAGCAAAAAAGAGCCAAGGATTGGCATAGTCTCTCCCTGCGGGGAGACCCAGTACTTC. As protein: CASSKKEPRIGIVSPCGETQYF.

The CDR3: CASSFVPARKNTGELFF. In DNA, the CDR3 is TGTGCCAGCAGTTTCGTACCCGCGCGGAAAAACACCGGGGAGCTGTTTTTT. This chain connects TRBV11-2 to TRBJ2-2; D is uncertain. Per germline, CDR1 SGHAT and CDR2 FQNNGV. The CDR3 extends over 17 amino acids. The germline V and J ends were trimmed by 6 bases and 2 bases, with 19 bases remaining between them. Full variable domain (remainder filled in from reference TRBV11-2 and TRBJ2-2): EAGVAQSPRYKIIEKRQSVAFWCNPISGHATLYWYQQILGQGPKLLIQFQNNGVVDDSQLPKDRFSAERLKGVDSTLKIQPAKLEDSAVYLCASSFVPARKNTGELFFGEGSRLTVL.

The chain couples TRBV12-3 or TRBV12-4 to TRBJ2-7, with TRBD1 matching 7 bases. CDR3 length equals 12 residues. V lost 5 bases, J lost 6 bases, and 4 bases stayed unmatched. The CDR3 is CASSRQGSEQYF. The CDR3 DNA is TGTGCCAGCAGTAGACAGGGTAGCGAGCAGTACTTC.

V and J are TRBV28 and TRBJ2-4; 16 bases match TRBD2. V lost 0 bases, J lost 3 bases, and 5 bases stayed unmatched. Germline CDR1 and CDR2: MDHEN and SYDVKM. The CDR3 consists of 19 residues. This CDR3 is CASSLWGLAGGMVKNIQYF. Here the CDR3 DNA reads TGTGCCAGCAGTTTATGGGGACTAGCGGGGGGGATGGTCAAAAACATTCAGTACTTC.

The rearrangement joins TRBV5-6 to TRBJ2-2; D is ambiguous. Germline CDR1 SGHDT, CDR2 YYEEEE. The CDR3 extends over 15 amino acids. V lost 0 bases and J 1 base, leaving 7 bases between the germline ends. CDR3 in amino acids: CASSLAGVNTGELFF. In DNA, the CDR3 is TGTGCCAGCAGCTTGGCGGGTGTGAACACCGGGGAGCTGTTTTTT.

The genes are TRBV27 and TRBJ2-5, with a tentative D call TRBD1 (6 bases). Germline values: CDR1 MNHEY, CDR2 SMNVEV (reference sequence). The ends were cut back, 6 bases at V and 2 bases at J, with 16 bases in the middle. This CDR3 has 15 residues. Here the CDR3 reads CASRLPRGQQETQYF. The CDR3 bases are TGTGCCAGCAGATTGCCCCGGGGACAACAAGAGACCCAGTACTTC.

V gene TRBV9 combines with J gene TRBJ1-3; 7 nucleotides align to TRBD1. CDR1 is SGDLS, CDR2 YYNGEE, per germline. V dropped 2 bases and J dropped 4; count of bases not matched to a gene: 6. The CDR3 totals 15 residues. CDR3 region: CASSVTGSGGNTIYF. In DNA, the CDR3 is TGTGCCAGCAGCGTGACAGGGTCGGGGGGAAACACCATATATTTT.

This clone was counted a few times. The J gene is TRBJ1-6, the V gene TRBV6-9; 7 bases agree with TRBD1. There are 15 residues in the CDR3. V lost 4 bases to trimming and J lost 5 bases; unmatched junction nucleotides: 5. The germline gives CDR1 MNHGY, CDR2 SVAAGI. The CDR3 is CASSSAGTDNSPLHF. As DNA, the CDR3 is TGTGCCAGCAGTTCCGCCGGGACAGATAATTCACCCCTCCACTTT.

Remarks on this clone: Since no conserved phenylalanine or tryptophan closes the CDR3, a read error is the likely cause. Because the CDR3's place on the DNA is in doubt, the DNA is left out and the CDR3 is given as listed by TCRdb. V gene TRBV10-3 combines with J gene TRBJ2-3; TRBD2 is taken as the D call from the table, unchecked against the DNA. The CDR3 is made up of 13 amino acids, end residues included. Germline assignment: CDR1 ENHRY and CDR2 SYGVKD. The CDR3 sequence is CAISESNGLAGRL.

The chain couples TRBV5-1 to TRBJ1-2; the match to TRBD1 covers 7 bases. The CDR3 loop spans 14 amino acids. Germline V gene data show CDR1 as SGHRS and CDR2 as YFSETQ. With 1 base clipped from V and 4 bases from J, the junction kept 4 bases outside the gene matches. The chain's CDR3 is CASSLTGAAYGYTF. CDR3 nucleotides: TGCGCCAGCAGCTTGACAGGGGCGGCCTATGGCTACACCTTC.